The 8 T cell receptor beta chains below all came from one sample that was sequenced in a study of T cells after yellow fever vaccination. TCRdb recomputed calls from the 5' RACE reads with MiXCR, one row per CDR3 protein. The data show around 200,000 distinct CDR3 sequences, with approximately 11% seen just once and about 40% held by the top ten. The sample was CD8+ T cells sorted from PBMCs, taken 15 days after the yellow fever booster vaccination. The source of these receptors is a man between 18 and 35 years old who received the YFV17D yellow fever vaccine.

This clonotype was counted only a few times. V gene TRBV7-9 combines with J gene TRBJ2-1; 9 bases match TRBD1. CDR1 and CDR2 from the germline V gene are SEHNR and FQNEAQ (reference sequence). Losses at the gene ends were 4 bases for V and 4 bases for J; bases not matched to a gene: 8. The CDR3 totals 16 residues. CDR3 in amino acids: CASSSPGQGLYNEQFF. The CDR3, as DNA: TGTGCCAGCAGCTCCCCCGGACAGGGGCTGTACAATGAGCAGTTCTTC.

This clonotype was found a few times. V is TRBV29-1 and J is TRBJ1-2, with D tentatively TRBD1 (6 bases). Germline V CDR1 and CDR2: SQVTM, ANQGSEA. This CDR3 comprises 15 residues. Trimming shortened V by 3 bases and J by 4 bases, and 18 bases separated the two germline ends. CDR3 sequence: CSVDQLLQGSYGYTF. The DNA of the CDR3 is TGCAGCGTTGATCAACTCCTACAGGGTAGCTATGGCTACACCTTC.

This chain connects TRBV7-3 to TRBJ2-3; D may correspond to TRBD1 or TRBD2 (6 bases each). V dropped 2 bases and J dropped 0 bases, with 24 bases sitting between them. This CDR3 has 20 residues. Germline V lookup: CDR1 SGHTA, CDR2 FQGTGA. CDR3 nucleotide sequence: TGTGCCAGCAGCTTAGTCGGGGGCACAGAACGGCGGGGAAGCACAGATACGCAGTATTTT. This codes for CASSLVGGTERRGSTDTQYF. The entire variable domain, with the rest obtained from reference TRBV7-3 and TRBJ2-3, is as follows: GAGVSQTPSNKVTEKGKYVELRCDPISGHTALYWYRQSLGQGPEFLIYFQGTGAADDSGLPNDRFFAVRPEGSVSTLKIQRTERGDSAVYLCASSLVGGTERRGSTDTQYFGPGTRLTVL.

The table lists this clonotype with a few counts. The chain carries TRBV6-2 or TRBV6-3 and TRBJ2-1; D possibly corresponds to TRBD2 (7 bases). CDR1 and CDR2 from the germline V gene are MNHEY and SVGEGT. Trimming cost V 6 bases and J 3 bases, with 12 bases left between them. CDR3 length: 14 amino acids. The CDR3 nucleotides are TGTGCCAGCAGCCTCGGGGGGCACTACAATGAGCAGTTCTTC. It is translated as CASSLGGHYNEQFF.

This clonotype was counted only a few times. The J gene is TRBJ1-1, the V gene TRBV7-9; TRBD1 might be the D (5 bases). Trimming removed 5 bases at V and 6 bases at J, with 19 bases between. This CDR3 spans 15 amino acids. CDR1 SEHNR and CDR2 FQNEAQ come from the germline V gene (reference sequence). The CDR3 region is CASSLLLIGDAEAFF. DNA of the CDR3: TGTGCCAGCAGCCTACTCTTGATTGGGGACGCTGAAGCTTTCTTT.

Only a few counts were recorded for this clonotype. Germline is not matched at one junction end, which may reflect a read error. V and J are TRBV20-1 and TRBJ2-7; 11 nucleotides line up with TRBD2. The CDR3 totals 15 residues. Germline assignment: CDR1 DFQATT and CDR2 SNEGSKA (reference sequence). The chain's CDR3 is CSARGTSGLSYEQYF. The CDR3 coding sequence is TGCAGTGCAAGAGGGACTAGCGGTCTCTCCTACGAGCAGTACTTC.

V gene TRBV5-4 combines with J gene TRBJ2-7; the D gene is possibly TRBD1 (5 bases). V lost 4 bases and J 0 bases, leaving 11 bases between the germline ends. Germline V gene data show CDR1 as SGHNT and CDR2 as YYREEE (reference sequence). The CDR3 runs to 14 residues. CDR3 in DNA: TGTGCCAGCAGCCGTATAGGGGACTCCTACGAGCAGTACTTC. This codes for CASSRIGDSYEQYF.

The chain is built from TRBV6-5 and TRBJ2-3; D perhaps matches TRBD2 (6 bases). V was shortened by 2 bases and J by 0 bases, with 15 bases between the two germline ends. The CDR3 contains 17 residues. Germline CDR1 is MNHEY and CDR2 is SVGAGI. CDR3 protein: CASSYGVAVTSTDTQYF. The CDR3 coding sequence is TGTGCCAGCAGTTACGGAGTAGCGGTGACCAGCACAGATACGCAGTATTTT.